These 16 T cell receptor beta chains share one sample of origin, sequenced in a study of blood T cell repertoires in COVID-19. The table came from immunoSEQ multiplex PCR; TCRdb's copy has only in-frame clones and leaves some out. The profile covers 250,000 to 350,000 clones, with roughly 89% appearing a single time and 3% taken by the ten largest. The sequenced material came from peripheral blood. Receptor source: a woman aged 25 to 45 with active or convalescent COVID-19.

This rearrangement joins TRBV5-5 to TRBJ2-5; a possible D gene is TRBD2 (6 bases). The CDR3 covers 16 residues. Trimming removed 4 bases from V and 2 bases from J, with 18 bases in between. The germline CDR1 and CDR2 sequences are SGHKS and YYEKEE (reference sequence). For the CDR3, the DNA is TGTGCCAGCAGCCGGGACGGGACTCCGAGACAAGAGACCCAGTACTTC. Translating it yields CASSRDGTPRQETQYF.

The rearrangement links TRBV13 to TRBJ1-2, with TRBD1 matching over 11 bases. CDR1 is PRHDT and CDR2 is FYEKMQ in the germline V gene (reference sequence). The length of the CDR3 is 16 residues. The V and J ends lost 1 base and 5 bases, in that order; junction bases with no gene match: 6. CDR3 coding DNA: TGTGCCAGCAGCTTAGCAGCCGGGACAGGGGGGTATGGCTACACCTTC. This translates into CASSLAAGTGGYGYTF. Using reference TRBV13 and TRBJ1-2 for the parts outside the CDR3, the full variable domain is AAGVIQSPRHLIKEKRETATLKCYPIPRHDTVYWYQQGPGQDPQFLISFYEKMQSDKGSIPDRFSAQQFSDYHSELNMSSLELGDSALYFCASSLAAGTGGYGYTFGSGTRLTVV.

The chain employs TRBV25-1 and TRBJ2-4; 10 bases are shared with TRBD1. The junction had 7 bases not matched to a gene; V was cut back by 4 bases and J by 13 bases. CDR1 and CDR2 from the germline V gene are MGHDK and SYGVNS. The CDR3 extends over 13 amino acids. The DNA for the CDR3 is TGTGCCAGCAGTGGAACCGGGACAGGGGTACAGTACTTC. As protein: CASSGTGTGVQYF.

The CDR3 reads CASSMLGLAGGPSTDTQYF. CDR3 in DNA: TGTGCCAGTAGTATGTTGGGACTAGCGGGGGGCCCCAGCACAGATACGCAGTATTTT. V and J are TRBV19 and TRBJ2-3; 15 nucleotides line up with TRBD2. With V trimmed by 3 bases and J by 0 bases, 7 bases remained unmatched. This CDR3 region has 19 residues. In germline, CDR1 is LNHDA, CDR2 SQIVND (reference sequence).

The CDR3 bases are TGTGCCAGCAGCCCCACGGGACTAGCGGAGATAATTGGAGATACGCAGTATTTT. Translation gives CASSPTGLAEIIGDTQYF. The chain has TRBV11-2 and TRBJ2-3, with 11 positions matching TRBD2. This CDR3 has 18 residues. Germline CDR1 is SGHAT and CDR2 is FQNNGV. The V segment lost 5 bases and the J segment 5 bases; nucleotides outside the gene matches: 15.

The chain couples TRBV30 to TRBJ1-5; D gene uncertain. Deletions cut 2 bases from V and 9 bases from J, with 14 bases between. The CDR3 has 13 residues. CDR1 and CDR2 from the germline V gene are GTSNPN and SVGIG (reference sequence). The CDR3 DNA follows: TGTGCCTGGAGTCCCACGACCGCGGGGCCCCAGCATTTT. Amino acid sequence: CAWSPTTAGPQHF.

The gene calls are TRBV7-3 and TRBJ2-1, with 13 bases identical to TRBD2. V gave up 5 bases and J gave up 9 bases; unmatched junction bases: 10. Germline V gene lookup returns CDR1 SGHTA and CDR2 FQGTGA. This CDR3 is 16 amino acids long. In DNA, the CDR3 is TGTGCCAGCAGCCGCGAACTAGCGGGGGGGCGAGGTGAGCAGTTCTTC. Protein sequence: CASSRELAGGRGEQFF.

The chain employs TRBV19 and TRBJ2-1; 10 bases fit TRBD2. The CDR3 runs 17 residues. V was pared by 2 bases and J by 6 bases, with 10 bases of the junction left unmatched. The germline gives CDR1 LNHDA, CDR2 SQIVND (reference sequence). The CDR3 is CASSIRTSGDRGNEQFF. CDR3 DNA sequence: TGTGCCAGTAGTATAAGAACTAGCGGGGACCGAGGCAATGAGCAGTTCTTC.

This clone was observed a handful of times. The same CDR3 arises from other DNA sequences in this sample as well. The CDR3 nucleotides are TGTGCCAGCAGTTTCCGGGGGAACTCACCCCTCCACTTT. This codes for CASSFRGNSPLHF. The chain recombines TRBV27 with TRBJ1-6; the D gene is possibly TRBD1 (5 bases). Trimming cost V 3 bases and J 10 bases, with 10 bases left between them. CDR3 size: 13 residues. CDR1 is MNHEY and CDR2 is SMNVEV in the germline V gene (reference sequence).

This clone was detected a few times. The chain carries TRBV6-5 and TRBJ1-6, with D maybe TRBD1 (5 bases). Germline CDR1 and CDR2: MNHEY and SVGAGI. The CDR3 has 14 residues. The CDR3 coding sequence is TGTGGAAGTAGTGGGGGGGGACATAATTCACCCCTCCACTTT. It translates to CGSSGGGHNSPLHF.

The V call is TRBV28, the J call TRBJ2-5, with D possibly being TRBD1 (5 bases). Trimming left V 5 bases short and J 4 bases short, with 26 bases between. Germline lookup yields CDR1 MDHEN and CDR2 SYDVKM. This CDR3 has 18 amino acids. DNA of the CDR3: TGTGCCAGCAGTACACCCATCGGCAGCCACCAGGGTCGAGAGACCCAGTACTTC. It is translated as CASSTPIGSHQGRETQYF. The variable domain in full, with the rest retrieved from reference TRBV28 and TRBJ2-5, is DVKVTQSSRYLVKRTGEKVFLECVQDMDHENMFWYRQDPGLGLRLIYFSYDVKMKEKGDIPEGYSVSREKKERFSLILESASTNQTSMYLCASSTPIGSHQGRETQYFGPGTRLLVL.

The chain employs TRBV27 and TRBJ1-4; 8 bases align to TRBD1. The CDR3 runs to 13 residues. Germline V gene data show CDR1 as MNHEY and CDR2 as SMNVEV (reference sequence). Losses at the gene ends were 7 bases for V and 4 bases for J; bases not matched to a gene: 2. CDR3 DNA sequence: TGTGCCAGCAAGGGACAGGATAATGAAAAACTGTTTTTT. Its translation: CASKGQDNEKLFF.

The rearrangement uses TRBV10-3 and TRBJ1-6; the D is unclear. Trimming removed 8 bases at V and 14 bases at J, with 13 bases between. The CDR3 covers 11 residues. Germline lookup yields CDR1 ENHRY and CDR2 SYGVKD. CDR3 protein: CAIRGAAALHF. The CDR3 coding sequence is TGTGCCATCCGGGGAGCGGCGGCCCTCCACTTT.

The chain links TRBV24-1 to TRBJ2-7, with a tentative D call TRBD1 (5 bases). The germline V and J ends were trimmed by 9 bases and 1 base, with 9 bases remaining between them. The CDR3 has 12 amino acids. Looked up from germline, CDR1 is KGHDR and CDR2 is SFDVKD. The CDR3 sequence is CATQGRSYEQYF. DNA of the CDR3: TGTGCCACCCAGGGCAGATCCTACGAGCAGTACTTC.

The CDR3 coding sequence is TGTGCCAGCAGCACTGACAGGGGGGTCAATCAGCCCCAGCATTTT. It translates to CASSTDRGVNQPQHF. The genes are TRBV27 and TRBJ1-5, with TRBD1 matching 9 bases. CDR1 and CDR2 from the germline V gene are MNHEY and SMNVEV (reference sequence). V shed 6 bases, J shed 3 bases, and the junction held 6 bases outside the gene matches. This CDR3 is built from 15 residues.

This clone appeared a single time. This chain links TRBV9 with TRBJ2-3, with D tentatively TRBD1 (5 bases). The germline gives CDR1 SGDLS, CDR2 YYNGEE. This CDR3 has 13 amino acids. V dropped 3 bases and J dropped 4 bases, with 9 bases sitting between them. CDR3 in DNA: TGTGCCAGCAGCGCGACAGTAGCAGATACGCAGTATTTT. This encodes CASSATVADTQYF.